This TCR beta chain is drawn from a study of T-cell memory formation after mild COVID-19. As for the study in general: In these data, TCR clusters were largely donor specific. Notes on the study in general: Whereas later expanders leaned CD4+, clones contracting day 15 to 85 showed a balanced CD4/CD8 makeup. The finding that pre-infection memory included some responding clones suggested that cross-reactive memory joined.

CDR1 and CDR2 (germline): SEHNR, FQNEAQ (reference sequence). With 8 bases removed from V and 5 bases from J, the gap between germline ends came to 12 bases. The CDR3 covers 12 residues. As concerns this clonotype: Antigen: not known.

5'RACE primed from the constant segment yielded TCR alpha and TCR beta cDNA libraries bearing sample barcodes and UMIs. TCRdb reprocessed the 5' RACE reads via MiXCR and lists one record per CDR3 protein. The sample records approximately 290,000 distinct CDR3 sequences, less than 9.5% being singletons. Sequenced: PBMCs or a T cell subset sorted from them (not recorded which). The chain has TRBV7-9 and TRBJ1-1, with D unclear. This TCR was recovered from a man between 18 and 35 years old who had mild COVID-19 (a few samples of this study predate the infection). Cell type and time point are not known. The CDR3 protein is CASCNGGTEAFF. In DNA form, the CDR3 reads TGTGCCAGCTGTAACGGAGGAACTGAAGCTTTCTTT.